These 24 T cell receptor beta chains originate from one sample sequenced in a study of naive and memory T cell subsets. An oligonucleotide containing a UMI was ligated to the 3' end of TCR cDNA. The SP2 primer and nested alpha and beta constant region primers amplified ligated cDNA in four rounds. TCRdb re-derived calls from the 5' RACE reads in MiXCR, one entry per CDR3 protein. The sample consists of about 62,000 distinct CDR3 sequences, 8% to 9% of them appearing once. These receptors all stem from a female donor in good health.

In this sample, this clonotype turned up many times. The chain couples TRBV5-1 to TRBJ1-1; unclear D gene. Germline V lookup: CDR1 SGHRS, CDR2 YFSETQ. The CDR3 runs 14 residues. The V end was cut by 0 bases, the J end by 1 base, with 7 bases between. This CDR3 reads CASSLEGKNTEAFF. For the CDR3, the DNA is TGCGCCAGCAGCTTGGAGGGCAAGAACACTGAAGCTTTCTTT.

The gene calls are TRBV6-1 and TRBJ1-4, with 8 bases lining up with TRBD1. The trim removed 7 bases at V and 5 bases at J, leaving 9 bases unmatched. The CDR3 contains 15 residues. Per the germline V gene, CDR1 is MNHNS and CDR2 is SASEGT. CDR3 residues: CASKEDRVENEKLFF. CDR3 DNA: TGTGCCAGCAAAGAGGACAGGGTGGAAAATGAAAAACTGTTTTTT.

The chain links TRBV27 to TRBJ2-7; the match to TRBD2 covers 7 bases. CDR3 length equals 14 residues. Per germline, CDR1 MNHEY and CDR2 SMNVEV (reference sequence). With 3 bases clipped from V and 2 bases from J, the junction kept 4 bases outside the gene matches. In DNA, the CDR3 is TGTGCCAGCAGTTTGGGGGGAGGGACCTACGAGCAGTACTTC. This sequence encodes CASSLGGGTYEQYF.

This clonotype turned up a few times. The chain uses TRBV4-1 and TRBJ2-3; 7 bases line up with TRBD2. This CDR3 region has 16 residues. Germline assignment: CDR1 MGHRA and CDR2 YSYEKL. V gave up 1 base and J gave up 2 bases; unmatched junction bases: 6. The CDR3 DNA reads TGCGCCAGCAGCCAAGGTTGGAGCGGGGCCACAGATACGCAGTATTTT. Amino acid sequence: CASSQGWSGATDTQYF.

This clonotype has more than one count but fewer than ten. V is TRBV11-2 and J is TRBJ1-6; TRBD1 aligns across 8 bases. The junction had 5 bases not matched to a gene; V was cut back by 5 bases and J by 5 bases. Germline loops: CDR1 SGHAT, CDR2 FQNNGV. The CDR3 covers 15 residues. The CDR3 DNA sequence: TGTGCCAGCAGCCCCTGGGGACAGGATAATTCACCCCTCCACTTT. Residues: CASSPWGQDNSPLHF. The complete variable domain, with remaining parts taken from reference TRBV11-2 and TRBJ1-6, reads EAGVAQSPRYKIIEKRQSVAFWCNPISGHATLYWYQQILGQGPKLLIQFQNNGVVDDSQLPKDRFSAERLKGVDSTLKIQPAKLEDSAVYLCASSPWGQDNSPLHFGNGTRLTVT.

This chain uses TRBV12-3 or TRBV12-4 with TRBJ2-7; D not certain. V shed 3 bases and J shed 5 bases, with 8 bases lying between them. The CDR3 length is 12 residues. This CDR3 reads CASSFLPHEQYF. DNA of the CDR3: TGTGCCAGCAGTTTCCTCCCCCACGAGCAGTACTTC.

J is TRBJ1-2 and V is TRBV6-1; D gene unclear. Per the germline V gene, CDR1 is MNHNS and CDR2 is SASEGT. CDR3 length: 14 residues. Trimming shortened V by 4 bases and J by 2 bases, and 11 bases separated the two germline ends. The CDR3 nucleotides read TGTGCCAGCAGTGCTGGGAGGCGAAACTATGGCTACACCTTC. It translates to CASSAGRRNYGYTF.

V usage is TRBV5-1 and J usage is TRBJ1-5, with a weak D call TRBD1 (5 bases). This CDR3 contains 15 residues. The ends were cut back, 0 bases at V and 6 bases at J, with 13 bases in the middle. Germline values: CDR1 SGHRS, CDR2 YFSETQ. The CDR3 sequence: CASSLGLGVGQPQHF. In DNA, the CDR3 is TGCGCCAGCAGCTTGGGTTTAGGGGTCGGTCAGCCCCAGCATTTT.

V gene TRBV11-1 combines with J gene TRBJ2-7; a weak D match, TRBD2 (7 bases). The V end was cut by 3 bases, the J end by 0 bases, with 18 bases between. There are 17 residues in the CDR3. The V gene's germline CDR1 is SGHAT and CDR2 FQDESV (reference sequence). CDR3 region: CASSLGGRRSSSYEQYF. The CDR3 region has the DNA TGTGCCAGCAGCTTGGGGGGGCGGCGGTCGAGCTCCTACGAGCAGTACTTC.

This clonotype was observed a handful of times. The chain employs TRBV7-8 and TRBJ2-7, with 9 bases fitting TRBD1. CDR1 and CDR2 from the germline V gene are SGHVS and FQNEAQ. V was pared by 1 base and J by 6 bases, with 7 bases of the junction left unmatched. CDR3 length: 15 amino acids. In nucleotides, the CDR3 is TGTGCCAGCAGCTTAGAATGGACAGGGGTCGGCGAGCAGTACTTC. Translation: CASSLEWTGVGEQYF.

In this sample, this clonotype turned up many times. CDR3 sequence: CASSYGRDDGYTF. The CDR3 nucleotides are TGTGCCAGCAGTTACGGCAGGGACGATGGCTACACCTTC. The chain joins TRBV6-5 to TRBJ1-2; D is perhaps TRBD1 (5 bases). The germline V gene encodes CDR1 MNHEY and CDR2 SVGAGI. V lost 2 bases to trimming and J lost 6 bases, with 10 bases between them. This CDR3 has 13 amino acids.

This clonotype has at least ten counts. The chain couples TRBV4-1 to TRBJ1-2; D is ambiguous. V dropped 1 base and J dropped 7 bases, with 7 bases sitting between them. Germline CDR1 MGHRA, CDR2 YSYEKL. There are 12 residues in the CDR3. CDR3 region: CASSQVLGGYTF. The CDR3 region has the DNA TGCGCCAGCAGCCAAGTGCTGGGTGGCTACACCTTC.

This clonotype was counted between two and nine times. V and J are TRBV15 and TRBJ2-2, with D uncertain. Trimming stripped 0 bases from V and 1 base from J, with 3 bases between. This CDR3 has 14 residues. Germline V CDR1 and CDR2: LNHNV, YYDKDF (reference sequence). This CDR3 is CATSREENTGELFF. CDR3 coding DNA: TGTGCCACCAGCAGAGAGGAGAACACCGGGGAGCTGTTTTTT.

This clonotype was observed a few times. This chain links TRBV5-1 with TRBJ2-5; 10 bases match TRBD1. Trimming took 0 bases from V and 1 from J; bases not matched to a gene: 3. Germline values: CDR1 SGHRS, CDR2 YFSETQ. The CDR3 sequence is 16 residues long. CDR3 DNA sequence: TGCGCCAGCAGCTTGGGACAGGGGGCCTCCCAAGAGACCCAGTACTTC. This gives the protein CASSLGQGASQETQYF.

This clonotype was counted only a few times. V is TRBV29-1 and J is TRBJ2-3; D is ambiguous. The CDR3 spans 14 residues. Germline values: CDR1 SQVTM, CDR2 ANQGSEA. V was clipped by 4 bases and J by 0 bases, with 11 bases between them. The CDR3 loop reads CSVAPGLSTDTQYF. CDR3 DNA: TGCAGCGTTGCACCGGGCCTCAGCACAGATACGCAGTATTTT.

This clonotype was recorded at least ten times. The chain combines TRBV7-2 with TRBJ2-1, with 7 positions matching TRBD2. The germline V gene has CDR1 SGHTA and CDR2 FQGNSA. This CDR3 has 15 amino acids. With 1 base clipped from V and 4 bases from J, the junction kept 4 bases outside the gene matches. The CDR3 is CASSLELAQYNEQFF. The DNA for the CDR3 is TGTGCCAGCAGCTTAGAACTAGCGCAATACAATGAGCAGTTCTTC.

In this sample, this clonotype turned up a few times. This sequence joins TRBV28 and TRBJ2-2, with TRBD2 identical over 14 bases. J gave up 5 bases and V 7 bases, and 9 bases lay outside the gene matches. CDR1 and CDR2 from the germline V gene are MDHEN and SYDVKM. This CDR3 is 17 amino acids long. In DNA form, the CDR3 reads TGTGCCAGCAATCTTCCGGGACTAGCGGGAGTAACCGGGGAGCTGTTTTTT. It encodes CASNLPGLAGVTGELFF. The variable domain in full, completed from reference TRBV28 and TRBJ2-2, reads DVKVTQSSRYLVKRTGEKVFLECVQDMDHENMFWYRQDPGLGLRLIYFSYDVKMKEKGDIPEGYSVSREKKERFSLILESASTNQTSMYLCASNLPGLAGVTGELFFGEGSRLTVL.

The chain joins TRBV12-3 or TRBV12-4 to TRBJ2-1; 8 nucleotides match TRBD2. The V segment lost 5 bases and the J segment 6 bases; nucleotides outside the gene matches: 3. This CDR3 region has 13 residues. This CDR3 is CASSIGTSNEQFF. The DNA for the CDR3 is TGTGCCAGCAGTATCGGGACTAGCAATGAGCAGTTCTTC.

The V gene is TRBV6-2 or TRBV6-3, the J gene TRBJ1-2; 11 bases align to TRBD1. The J segment lost 6 bases and the V segment lost 6 bases, leaving 9 bases of the junction unmatched. Per germline, CDR1 MNHEY and CDR2 SVGEGT. This CDR3 region has 15 residues. Here the CDR3 DNA reads TGTGCCAGCAGAAGTCCCGGGACAGGGGGTCATGGCTACACCTTC. Its protein is CASRSPGTGGHGYTF.

About this clonotype itself: Given a much more abundant clone one base away, this may be a read error. The V gene is TRBV28, the J gene TRBJ1-1; 7 positions agree with TRBD1. Germline CDR1 is MDHEN and CDR2 is SYDVKM. This CDR3 comprises 15 residues. The V segment lost 5 bases and the J segment 11 bases; nucleotides outside the gene matches: 17. This CDR3 is CASSDLSIIDRVAFF. Here the CDR3 DNA reads TGTGCCAGCAGTGACTTGAGCATCATTGACAGGGTGGCTTTCTTT.

This chain joins TRBV5-1 and TRBJ2-5; D call uncertain. V lost 4 bases and J lost 3, with 13 bases in between. The CDR3 consists of 14 residues. The germline V gene has CDR1 SGHRS and CDR2 YFSETQ. The CDR3 nucleotides read TGCGCCAGCAGCCTATCCACCGATAAAGAGACCCAGTACTTC. Translated, it gives CASSLSTDKETQYF.

This clonotype has just a few counts. This chain connects TRBV19 to TRBJ1-2; no firm D call. The CDR3 is 14 amino acids. The V gene lost 5 bases and the J gene lost 4 bases, with 14 bases spanning the gap. Germline V lookup: CDR1 LNHDA, CDR2 SQIVND (reference sequence). The CDR3 bases are TGTGCCAGTAGTGCGGGAGCCACCGGCTATGGCTACACCTTC. It specifies CASSAGATGYGYTF.

This clonotype was seen more than once but under ten times. The chain links TRBV9 to TRBJ1-1, with 8 bases aligning to TRBD1. CDR3 size: 14 residues. Germline V lookup: CDR1 SGDLS, CDR2 YYNGEE. The J segment lost 6 bases and the V segment lost 1 base, leaving 5 bases of the junction unmatched. The CDR3 DNA reads as TGTGCCAGCAGCGTAAGGGACAGGCAATCTGAAGCTTTCTTT. This encodes CASSVRDRQSEAFF. The variable domain in full, with the rest retrieved from reference TRBV9 and TRBJ1-1, is DSGVTQTPKHLITATGQRVTLRCSPRSGDLSVYWYQQSLDQGLQFLIQYYNGEERAKGNILERFSAQQFPDLHSELNLSSLELGDSALYFCASSVRDRQSEAFFGQGTRLTVV.

V gene TRBV6-5 combines with J gene TRBJ2-7; no clear D. The germline CDR1 and CDR2 sequences are MNHEY and SVGAGI. Trimming took 2 bases from V and 0 from J, leaving 11 bases between them. The CDR3 is made up of 15 amino acids. In DNA form, the CDR3 reads TGTGCCAGCAGTTACGGCCGAGCGAGCTCCTACGAGCAGTACTTC. Translated: CASSYGRASSYEQYF.